The 21 T cell receptor beta chains reported below all come from one sample, sequenced in a study of blood T cell repertoires in COVID-19. TCRdb's table, derived via immunoSEQ multiplex PCR, lists solely in-frame clones and lacks some. In the table there are 300,000 to 400,000 clones, roughly 90% of which are singletons. Source material: PBMCs or T cells enriched from blood (not recorded which). These receptors all stem from a woman in her 30s with acute COVID-19.

DNA of the CDR3: TGTGCCAGCAGAGGACAGAGGCTTGTTAACTATGGCTACACCTTC. This sequence encodes CASRGQRLVNYGYTF. The chain links TRBV6-5 to TRBJ1-2; a weak D match, TRBD1 (6 bases). Germline CDR1 reads MNHEY; CDR2 reads SVGAGI. Trimming pared 6 bases from V and 1 base from J, leaving 15 bases between. The CDR3 spans 15 residues.

This clone was seen only a few times. The chain links TRBV6-5 to TRBJ1-2, with TRBD1 matching 10 bases. Germline CDR1 is MNHEY and CDR2 is SVGAGI. The V and J ends lost 7 bases and 4 bases, in that order; junction bases with no gene match: 9. CDR3 length: 15 amino acids. This chain's CDR3 is CASTKLGTGVYGYTF. CDR3 in DNA: TGTGCCAGCACCAAGTTAGGGACAGGGGTCTATGGCTACACCTTC.

In DNA, the CDR3 is TGTGCCAGCAGCGCGCGAAGCGGAGAGACCCAGTACTTC. Translation: CASSARSGETQYF. This chain joins TRBV9 and TRBJ2-5; TRBD2 might be the D (5 bases). The CDR3 extends over 13 amino acids. Trimming removed 3 bases from V and 4 bases from J, with 10 bases in between. Germline V gene sequence: CDR1 SGDLS, CDR2 YYNGEE. Complete variable domain (other parts from reference TRBV9 and TRBJ2-5): DSGVTQTPKHLITATGQRVTLRCSPRSGDLSVYWYQQSLDQGLQFLIQYYNGEERAKGNILERFSAQQFPDLHSELNLSSLELGDSALYFCASSARSGETQYFGPGTRLLVL.

The chain has TRBV7-6 and TRBJ1-1; tentatively, D is TRBD1 (5 bases). V shed 5 bases and J shed 2 bases, with 18 bases lying between them. CDR3 length: 16 residues. CDR1 and CDR2 (germline): SGHVS, FNYEAQ. The CDR3, as DNA: TGTGCCAGCAGCCCAGACCGACAGAAATTTAACACTGAAGCTTTCTTT. It specifies CASSPDRQKFNTEAFF.

This chain links TRBV11-1 with TRBJ1-1; maybe TRBD1 (6 bases). This CDR3 comprises 12 residues. Trimming removed 7 bases at V and 9 bases at J, with 15 bases between. Germline CDR1 SGHAT, CDR2 FQDESV (reference sequence). For the CDR3, the DNA is TGTGCCAGCACCAAGGACAGAGCAAAAGCTTTCTTT. It codes for CASTKDRAKAFF.

As regards this clone: Additional DNA sequences in this sample encode the identical CDR3. This rearrangement joins TRBV18 to TRBJ1-1; D is undetermined. The length of the CDR3 is 13 residues. Germline V CDR1 and CDR2: KGHSH, LQKENI. V dropped 2 bases and J dropped 1 base, with 5 bases sitting between them. In DNA form, the CDR3 reads TGTGCCAGCTCACCATCACAGAACACTGAAGCTTTCTTT. This encodes CASSPSQNTEAFF.

V usage is TRBV29-1 and J usage is TRBJ2-1, with TRBD1 matching 9 bases. This CDR3 has 13 amino acids. Losses at the gene ends were 5 bases for V and 5 bases for J; bases not matched to a gene: 4. Germline assignment: CDR1 SQVTM and CDR2 ANQGSEA. This chain's CDR3 is CSVFGTGNNEQFF. The CDR3 DNA is TGCAGCGTTTTCGGGACAGGGAACAATGAGCAGTTCTTC.

This clone has a single count. The genes are TRBV11-3 and TRBJ1-4; 8 bases map to TRBD1. From germline, CDR1 is SGHNT and CDR2 YENEEA. This CDR3 has 16 amino acids. V lost 4 bases, J lost 2 bases, and 6 bases stayed unmatched. CDR3 nucleotides: TGTGCCAGCAGCTACCACTGGACAGGGACTAATGAAAAACTGTTTTTT. It codes for CASSYHWTGTNEKLFF.

This clone was recorded a few times. The missing conserved phenylalanine or tryptophan at the end of this CDR3 makes a read error likely. The limits of the CDR3 on the DNA are not certain, so only TCRdb's listed CDR3 is given. The chain is built from TRBV6-5 and TRBJ1-2. The V gene's germline CDR1 is MNHEY and CDR2 SVGAGI. The CDR3 totals 10 residues, both ends included. CDR3 loop: CASSPVCRSI.

The V and J genes are TRBV5-6 and TRBJ2-2; 9 positions agree with TRBD1. The germline CDR1 and CDR2 sequences are SGHDT and YYEEEE. The length of the CDR3 is 15 residues. V was clipped by 0 bases and J by 3 bases; unmatched bases: 0. CDR3 nucleotides: TGTGCCAGCAGCTTGGGGGACAGGGACACCGGGGAGCTGTTTTTT. Amino acid sequence: CASSLGDRDTGELFF.

The chain links TRBV6-6 to TRBJ1-2; 8 positions agree with TRBD1. CDR3 length: 15 residues. With V trimmed by 7 bases and J by 4 bases, 11 bases remained unmatched. Looked up from germline, CDR1 is MNHNY and CDR2 is SVGAGI (reference sequence). The CDR3 DNA sequence: TGTGCCAGCAACCCAACGACAGGGGCAACCTATGGCTACACCTTC. Its protein is CASNPTTGATYGYTF.

The CDR3 region is CAISSGGAQWTGELFF. DNA for the CDR3: TGTGCCATCTCTAGCGGGGGGGCCCAATGGACCGGGGAGCTGTTTTTT. The gene calls are TRBV10-3 and TRBJ2-2; TRBD2 matches 12 bases. The trim removed 8 bases at V and 5 bases at J, leaving 9 bases unmatched. In germline, CDR1 is ENHRY, CDR2 SYGVKD. This CDR3 comprises 16 residues.

V and J are TRBV4-2 and TRBJ1-1; D possibly corresponds to TRBD1 (5 bases). The germline V gene has CDR1 LGHNA and CDR2 YNFKEQ. The CDR3 has 14 amino acids. V gave up 1 base and J gave up 3 bases, with 9 bases separating them. CDR3 coding DNA: TGTGCCAGCAGCCAAGGCAGGGCCTACACTGAAGCTTTCTTT. Translating gives CASSQGRAYTEAFF.

The rearrangement uses TRBV7-9 and TRBJ1-4; 12 nucleotides match TRBD1. The CDR3 runs 15 residues. Trimming removed 6 bases from V and 10 bases from J; junction bases left unmatched: 9. CDR1 is SEHNR, CDR2 FQNEAQ, per germline (reference sequence). The CDR3 bases are TGTGCCAGCAGAGACACGGGACAGGGGGCGGGAAAACTGTTTTTT. It specifies CASRDTGQGAGKLFF.

The V gene is TRBV19, the J gene TRBJ1-3, with D tentatively TRBD1 (6 bases). Germline CDR1 is LNHDA and CDR2 is SQIVND (reference sequence). Trimming stripped 6 bases from V and 2 bases from J, with 20 bases between. The CDR3 consists of 17 residues. CDR3 in amino acids: CASSRRGGANAGNTIYF. The CDR3 nucleotides read TGTGCCAGTAGCCGGAGGGGGGGGGCAAACGCTGGAAACACCATATATTTT.

The J gene is TRBJ1-1, the V gene TRBV4-2, with no clear D. The germline gives CDR1 LGHNA, CDR2 YNFKEQ. CDR3 length equals 15 residues. V was cut by 0 bases and J by 1 base, with 9 bases left in between. CDR3 nucleotides: TGTGCCAGCAGCCAAGAATGGGCCGCGAACACTGAAGCTTTCTTT. This codes for CASSQEWAANTEAFF.

The chain is built from TRBV14 and TRBJ1-2; tentative D call: TRBD1 (5 bases). Trimming pared 3 bases from V and 8 bases from J, leaving 10 bases between. Germline V gene data show CDR1 as SGHDN and CDR2 as FVKESK. This CDR3 comprises 12 residues. The CDR3 sequence is CASSQAGSGYTF. The CDR3 DNA is TGTGCCAGCAGCCAGGCAGGGTCCGGCTACACCTTC.

The chain recombines TRBV27 with TRBJ1-2, with TRBD1 identical over 8 bases. V gave up 4 bases and J gave up 7 bases; unmatched junction bases: 5. The CDR3 has 13 amino acids. CDR1 MNHEY and CDR2 SMNVEV come from the germline V gene (reference sequence). In DNA, the CDR3 is TGTGCCAGCAGTTCGGACAGGGAACCTGGCTACACCTTC. Encoded protein: CASSSDREPGYTF.

The J gene is TRBJ2-1, the V gene TRBV6-2 or TRBV6-3; TRBD2 might be the D (5 bases). This CDR3 spans 15 amino acids. V gave up 6 bases and J gave up 2 bases, with 14 bases separating them. Germline CDR1 is MNHEY and CDR2 is SVGEGT. CDR3 in DNA: TGTGCCAGCAGCAACCTCGGGGTCGCCTACAATGAGCAGTTCTTC. Translation: CASSNLGVAYNEQFF.

This sequence joins TRBV12-3 or TRBV12-4 and TRBJ1-2, with D hard to call. V was trimmed by 2 bases and J by 5 bases, leaving 9 bases between them. CDR3 length: 13 amino acids. The CDR3 region has the DNA TGTGCCAGCAGTTTAAGAGATATGTATGGCTACACCTTC. Translation: CASSLRDMYGYTF.

The CDR3: CASSPNPGLARVTDTQYF. The DNA for the CDR3 is TGTGCCAGCTCACCAAATCCGGGACTAGCTAGGGTCACAGATACGCAGTATTTT. This sequence joins TRBV18 and TRBJ2-3, with 9 bases aligning to TRBD2. The CDR3 runs 18 residues. The germline gives CDR1 KGHSH, CDR2 LQKENI. The V segment lost 2 bases and the J segment 2 bases; nucleotides outside the gene matches: 11.